These T cell receptor beta chains were read from a single sample in a study of cytomegalovirus exposure and HLA in healthy donors. Here immunoSEQ multiplex PCR was the method, and the copy in TCRdb shows in-frame clones only, minus some. The sample yields over 100,000 clones, approximately 80% seen once. Source material: PBMCs. Every receptor here comes from a female donor in good health and CMV-seropositive. CDR3s include the opening cysteine and the closing phenylalanine or tryptophan. Each record gives: D gene, J gene, V gene, clone size, CDR3 DNA, CDR3 protein. The D gene is left open where the match is weak. Clone size appears in some rows only: once, few, many, or a class for an expanded clone.

D: TRBD2
J: TRBJ2-5
V: TRBV7-7
size: -
DNA: TGTGCCAGCAGCGACCTACTAGCGGACCAAGAGACCCAGTACTTC
CDR3: CASSDLLADQETQYF

D: TRBD1
J: TRBJ1-5
V: TRBV5-8
size: -
DNA: TGTGCCAGCAGCAGACAGGGGGCAAATCAGCCCCAGCATTTT
CDR3: CASSRQGANQPQHF

D: -
J: TRBJ1-1
V: TRBV7-9
size: -
DNA: TGTGCCAGCAGCTTTTCCAGTGTTGAAGCTTTCTTT
CDR3: CASSFSSVEAFF

D: -
J: TRBJ2-7
V: TRBV5-1
size: few
DNA: TGCGCCAGCAGCCCCGGGACAACAGCCTACGAGCAGTACTTC
CDR3: CASSPGTTAYEQYF

D: TRBD1
J: TRBJ1-6
V: TRBV28
size: -
DNA: TGTGCCAGCAGGACGCCGACAGGGTCCTATAATTCACCCCTCCACTTT
CDR3: CASRTPTGSYNSPLHF

D: -
J: TRBJ1-6
V: TRBV2
size: -
DNA: TGTGCCAGCAGTGAAGAGTATAGCTCCTATAATTCACCCCTCCACTTT
CDR3: CASSEEYSSYNSPLHF

D: TRBD1
J: TRBJ1-1
V: TRBV19
size: few
DNA: TGTGCCAGTAAGTTACAGGGGGTCGGCACTGAAGCTTTCTTT
CDR3: CASKLQGVGTEAFF

D: TRBD2
J: TRBJ2-5
V: TRBV11-3
size: -
DNA: TGTGCCAGCAGCGGTGGGGGGGGAGATCAAGAGACCCAGTACTTC
CDR3: CASSGGGGDQETQYF

D: -
J: TRBJ2-5
V: TRBV5-6
size: -
DNA: TGTGCCAGCAGCTTTTGGGGCGGAGAGACCCAGTACTTC
CDR3: CASSFWGGETQYF

D: TRBD1
J: TRBJ1-5
V: TRBV27
size: -
DNA: TGTGCCAGCAGTCGACGACAGGGGGATAGCAATCAGCCCCAGCATTTT
CDR3: CASSRRQGDSNQPQHF

D: -
J: TRBJ2-7
V: TRBV15
size: -
DNA: TGTGCCACCAGCAGAGAAGGACAAAACTCCTACGAGCAGTACTTC
CDR3: CATSREGQNSYEQYF

D: TRBD2
J: TRBJ2-7
V: TRBV6-1
size: -
DNA: TGTGCCAGCACAGTTGGGCGGGAGGGCTACGAGCAGTACTTC
CDR3: CASTVGREGYEQYF

D: TRBD1
J: TRBJ2-7
V: TRBV6-1
size: -
DNA: TGTGCCGTTAATCTGGGACAGGGGTTCTACGAGCAGTACTTC
CDR3: CAVNLGQGFYEQYF

D: -
J: TRBJ2-7
V: TRBV28
size: -
DNA: TGTGCCAGCACCGGAGCCTACGAGCAGTACTTC
CDR3: CASTGAYEQYF

D: -
J: TRBJ2-1
V: TRBV27
size: -
DNA: TGTGCCAGCAGTGCCGGGACAAGGGGCGATGAGCAGTTCTTC
CDR3: CASSAGTRGDEQFF

D: -
J: TRBJ1-1
V: TRBV7-3
size: -
DNA: TGTGCCAGCAGCTTCGCAGGACAGAACACTGAAGCTTTCTTT
CDR3: CASSFAGQNTEAFF

D: TRBD1
J: TRBJ2-1
V: TRBV5-1
size: -
DNA: TGCGCCAGCAGCTTGCCCGGACAGGGGTACGTCAATGAGCAGTTCTTC
CDR3: CASSLPGQGYVNEQFF

D: TRBD2
J: TRBJ2-3
V: TRBV4-1
size: -
DNA: TGCGCCAGCAGCCAAGTAGGGCTAGCGGGAGGTAATCCCGCAGATACGCAGTATTTT
CDR3: CASSQVGLAGGNPADTQYF

D: TRBD1
J: TRBJ1-1
V: TRBV19
size: -
DNA: TGTGCCAGTAGTAGAGGACAGGGTAGCACTGAAGCTTTCTTT
CDR3: CASSRGQGSTEAFF

D: -
J: TRBJ2-1
V: TRBV5-1
size: few
DNA: TGCGCCAGCTGCCGGGGAGGTAACAATGAGCAGTTCTTC
CDR3: CASCRGGNNEQFF

D: TRBD2
J: TRBJ2-7
V: TRBV2
size: -
DNA: TGTGCCAGCAAAGGACCCACGGGACTAGCGGGGACTCGCTCCTACGAGCAGTACTTC
CDR3: CASKGPTGLAGTRSYEQYF

D: -
J: TRBJ2-1
V: TRBV5-1
size: -
DNA: TGCGCCAGCAGCTTGGCCGTTTTCAATGAGCAGTTCTTC
CDR3: CASSLAVFNEQFF

D: -
J: TRBJ1-1
V: TRBV30
size: few
DNA: TGTGCCTCGAGTGTACAGATCAACACTGAAGCTTTCTTT
CDR3: CASSVQINTEAFF

D: TRBD1
J: TRBJ2-7
V: TRBV18
size: -
DNA: TGTGCCAGCTCACGGGACAGGGGGCAATACGAGCAGTACTTC
CDR3: CASSRDRGQYEQYF

D: TRBD1
J: TRBJ1-2
V: TRBV5-4
size: -
DNA: TGTGCCAGCAGCCCAGGACAGGGAAGGTGGTCCAACTATGGCTACACCTTC
CDR3: CASSPGQGRWSNYGYTF

D: -
J: TRBJ1-4
V: TRBV19
size: -
DNA: TGTGCCAGTAGCCCATTACAGGGAGGGAATGAAAAACTGTTTTTT
CDR3: CASSPLQGGNEKLFF

D: -
J: TRBJ2-5
V: TRBV9
size: -
DNA: TGTGCCAGCAGCCCCCGAGGGGGTGGGGAGTACCAAGAGACCCAGTACTTC
CDR3: CASSPRGGGEYQETQYF

D: TRBD2
J: TRBJ2-1
V: TRBV5-1
size: -
DNA: TGCGCCAGCAGCCCGACCTTTTTAGCGGGGGTTCACAATGAGCAGTTCTTC
CDR3: CASSPTFLAGVHNEQFF

D: TRBD1
J: TRBJ1-2
V: TRBV30
size: -
DNA: TGTGCCTGGGTAACAACAGGGACAGGGAATGGCTACACCTTC
CDR3: CAWVTTGTGNGYTF

D: TRBD2
J: TRBJ2-7
V: TRBV28
size: once
DNA: TGTGCCAGCAGTTTCACTAGCGGGGGGGTGTACGAGCAGTACTTC
CDR3: CASSFTSGGVYEQYF

D: -
J: TRBJ1-1
V: TRBV19
size: once
DNA: TGTGCCAGTAGTATGGGAGGGAACACTGAAGCTTTCTTT
CDR3: CASSMGGNTEAFF

D: TRBD2
J: TRBJ2-1
V: TRBV5-4
size: -
DNA: TGTGCCAGCAGCTCCTTTGGGCGGGAGTTGGATGAGCAGTTCTTC
CDR3: CASSSFGRELDEQFF

D: TRBD1
J: TRBJ1-1
V: TRBV6-1
size: -
DNA: TGTGCCACCTCGTCTGACCGACAGGGGGAAGCTTTCTTT
CDR3: CATSSDRQGEAFF

D: TRBD1
J: TRBJ2-3
V: TRBV5-4
size: -
DNA: TGTGCCAGCAGCTTTAAGGCAGGGGGTATCACAGATACGCAGTATTTT
CDR3: CASSFKAGGITDTQYF

D: TRBD1
J: TRBJ1-2
V: TRBV10-2
size: -
DNA: TGCGCCAGCACCTCGTGGACAGGGGGGGTCTATGGCTACACCTTC
CDR3: CASTSWTGGVYGYTF

D: TRBD2
J: TRBJ2-2
V: TRBV29-1
size: -
DNA: TGCAGCGTGAAAGCGGGAGGGCCCACCGGGGAGCTGTTTTTT
CDR3: CSVKAGGPTGELFF

D: TRBD1
J: TRBJ2-2
V: TRBV19
size: few
DNA: TGTGCCAGTAGTGACAGGGCCACCGGGGAGCTGTTTTTT
CDR3: CASSDRATGELFF

D: TRBD1
J: TRBJ1-2
V: TRBV23-1
size: few
DNA: TGCGCCAGCAGTCATTCTCGCCGGGACAGGGCGACGAACTATGGCTACACCTTC
CDR3: CASSHSRRDRATNYGYTF

D: -
J: TRBJ2-5
V: TRBV11-2
size: -
DNA: TGTGCCAGCAGCTACTTCGCCCCGGAAGAGACCCAGTACTTC
CDR3: CASSYFAPEETQYF

D: TRBD2
J: TRBJ2-7
V: TRBV6-5
size: -
DNA: TGTGCCAGCAGTTATTCAGGCGGGAGTTCTTACGAGCAGTACTTC
CDR3: CASSYSGGSSYEQYF

D: TRBD1
J: TRBJ2-1
V: TRBV7-2
size: once
DNA: TGTGCCAGCAGCTCGTCCCGGGACAGGGGCGAGCGGTTCTTC
CDR3: CASSSSRDRGERFF